This T cell receptor beta chain was found in a study of shared clonotypes between healthy human individuals. Study results and caveats: Sorted-subset samples were not fully sequenced, rarefaction indicated.

V shed 3 bases, J shed 3 bases, and the junction held 9 bases outside the gene matches. The CDR3 runs 16 residues. The germline CDR1 and CDR2 sequences are MNHNS and SASEGT. In regard to this clone: Its specificity is not known.

Original processing notes: Junction-only sequences without quality scores came from ImmunoSEQ, so filtering differed. The data were produced by immunoSEQ multiplex PCR, yet TCRdb's version contains in-frame clones alone and is incomplete. The V and J calls and clone size were taken over from that table, and D and trimming were inferred from the DNA. The table lists roughly 220,000 clones, about 69% of them singletons. HIV-negative, healthy adults without recent acute infections or vaccinations were the donors. Sequencing was performed on memory CD4+ T cells sorted from blood. Specified subset: CD45RA-negative fraction. This sequence originates from a man under 40 in good health. V gene TRBV6-1 combines with J gene TRBJ2-7, with TRBD1 identical over 9 bases. The CDR3 coding sequence is TGTGCCAGCAGTGAGGATCCGGGACAGGGATACTACGAGCAGTACTTC. Translation gives CASSEDPGQGYYEQYF.